The 14 T cell receptor beta chains below all came from one sample that was sequenced in a study of graft-versus-host responses after intestinal transplantation. Generated by immunoSEQ multiplex PCR, the TCRdb table keeps only in-frame clones and is missing some. The table lists under 9,500 clones, approximately 79% of them singletons. Graft material was processed, releasing intraepithelial and lamina propria lymphocytes. This specimen was ileum tissue, taken approximately 490 days after intestinal transplant. The receptors derive from a human patient who received an intestinal transplant, so some T cells may come from the graft donor.

The V gene is TRBV18, the J gene TRBJ1-4, with 10 bases matching TRBD1. The germline gives CDR1 KGHSH, CDR2 LQKENI. The CDR3 consists of 15 residues. With V trimmed by 3 bases and J by 8 bases, 6 bases remained unmatched. The CDR3 region has the DNA TGTGCCAGCTCACCTATTGAGACAGGGGGCGAAAAACTGTTTTTT. Protein product: CASSPIETGGEKLFF.

This clone was seen a handful of times. The gene calls are TRBV4-2 and TRBJ2-1, with a possible D match to TRBD2 (5 bases). The CDR3 covers 16 residues. With 0 bases removed from V and 3 bases from J, the gap between germline ends came to 12 bases. The germline CDR1 and CDR2 sequences are LGHNA and YNFKEQ. Written as DNA, the CDR3 is TGTGCCAGCAGCCAAGAGGACTTACTAGGCTACAATGAGCAGTTCTTC. It encodes CASSQEDLLGYNEQFF.

This rearrangement joins TRBV5-5 to TRBJ1-1, with D tentatively TRBD1 (5 bases). In germline, CDR1 is SGHKS, CDR2 YYEKEE (reference sequence). The CDR3 has 13 residues. Trimming pared 0 bases from V and 5 bases from J, leaving 8 bases between. The CDR3 DNA reads as TGTGCCAGCAGCTTGGAATGGGGGACTGAAGCTTTCTTT. It codes for CASSLEWGTEAFF.

CDR3 in DNA: TGTGCCAGCAGTGACACTGGCGTCTCTGGGGCCAACGTCCTGACTTTC. This translates into CASSDTGVSGANVLTF. The chain is built from TRBV6-4 and TRBJ2-6, with unresolved D. The CDR3 has 16 residues. The V and J ends lost 2 bases and 0 bases respectively, with 8 bases between them. The germline V gene encodes CDR1 MRHNA and CDR2 SNTAGT.

This chain joins TRBV30 and TRBJ1-2; weak D call: TRBD1 (5 bases). Per the germline V gene, CDR1 is GTSNPN and CDR2 is SVGIG (reference sequence). The CDR3 extends over 14 amino acids. V was clipped by 0 bases and J by 5 bases, with 13 bases between them. In nucleotides, the CDR3 is TGTGCCTGGAGTGTACCCTTGGGGCATTATGGCTACACCTTC. Protein sequence: CAWSVPLGHYGYTF. Variable domain in full (rest from reference TRBV30 and TRBJ1-2): SQTIHQWPATLVQPVGSPLSLECTVEGTSNPNLYWYRQAAGRGLQLLFYSVGIGQISSEVPQNLSASRPQDRQFILSSKKLLLSDSGFYLCAWSVPLGHYGYTFGSGTRLTVV.

This rearrangement joins TRBV21-1 to TRBJ1-4. TRBV21-1 is a known pseudogene. There are 17 residues in the CDR3. The CDR3 loop reads CASSKVRGGHINEKLFF. CDR3 nucleotide sequence: TGTGCCAGCAGCAAAGTGAGGGGAGGACACATCAATGAAAAACTGTTTTTT.

This sequence joins TRBV27 and TRBJ2-5; D gene unclear. Deletions cut 0 bases from V and 7 bases from J, with 9 bases between. CDR3 length: 13 amino acids. Looked up from germline, CDR1 is MNHEY and CDR2 is SMNVEV (reference sequence). CDR3 sequence (DNA): TGTGCCAGCAGTTTATCGCCGGGCGGGACCCAGTACTTC. Translation gives CASSLSPGGTQYF.

The chain's CDR3 is CASSSGTGVDSPLHF. In DNA form, the CDR3 reads TGCGCCAGCAGCTCCGGGACAGGGGTCGATTCACCCCTCCACTTT. V usage is TRBV5-1 and J usage is TRBJ1-6, with TRBD1 identical over 10 bases. This CDR3 comprises 15 residues. CDR1 is SGHRS and CDR2 is YFSETQ in the germline V gene. Trimming took 3 bases from V and 8 from J; bases not matched to a gene: 5.

The CDR3 loop is CASSDRGLGYTF. The CDR3 nucleotides are TGTGCCAGCAGTGACAGGGGGCTTGGCTACACCTTC. The chain has TRBV27 and TRBJ1-2, with 10 nucleotides matching TRBD1. Trimming took 5 bases from V and 7 from J; bases not matched to a gene: 1. The CDR3 runs 12 residues. Germline CDR1 MNHEY, CDR2 SMNVEV (reference sequence).

This chain links TRBV7-9 with TRBJ2-1, with D possibly matching TRBD2 (5 bases). The CDR3 has 14 amino acids. CDR1 and CDR2 (germline): SEHNR, FQNEAQ (reference sequence). Trimming pared 9 bases from V and 6 bases from J, leaving 18 bases between. CDR3 sequence reads: CASSSETGSNEQFF. CDR3 DNA: TGTGCCAGTTCCTCCGAGACGGGAAGCAATGAGCAGTTCTTC.

This chain uses TRBV7-9 with TRBJ1-6, with no clear D. Trimming pared 1 base from V and 8 bases from J, leaving 0 bases between. There are 11 residues in the CDR3. In germline, CDR1 is SEHNR, CDR2 FQNEAQ (reference sequence). CDR3: CASSLDSPLHF. The CDR3 coding sequence is TGTGCCAGCAGCTTAGATTCACCCCTCCACTTT.

The chain couples TRBV25-1 to TRBJ2-6; D perhaps matches TRBD2 (6 bases). From germline, CDR1 is MGHDK and CDR2 SYGVNS. The CDR3 consists of 16 residues. V dropped 6 bases and J dropped 0 bases, with 12 bases sitting between them. CDR3: CASSPGAGSGANVLTF. The CDR3 coding sequence is TGTGCCAGCAGCCCGGGAGCGGGCTCTGGGGCCAACGTCCTGACTTTC.

The chain combines TRBV5-1 with TRBJ1-1; D remains ambiguous. This CDR3 comprises 15 residues. Trimming removed 0 bases from V and 1 base from J, with 10 bases in between. From germline, CDR1 is SGHRS and CDR2 YFSETQ. The CDR3 nucleotides are TGCGCCAGCAGCTTGGCCGGGCCATCGAACACTGAAGCTTTCTTT. This sequence encodes CASSLAGPSNTEAFF.

The rearrangement uses TRBV10-1 and TRBJ1-1, with 7 bases matching TRBD1. The germline V gene encodes CDR1 WNHNN and CDR2 SYGVQD (reference sequence). The CDR3 runs 15 residues. V lost 3 bases to trimming and J lost 4 bases; unmatched junction nucleotides: 8. CDR3 sequence reads: CASSDHTGVGTEAFF. CDR3 sequence (DNA): TGCGCCAGCAGTGACCACACAGGGGTCGGCACTGAAGCTTTCTTT.